These T cell receptor beta chains were read from a single sample in a study of shared clonotypes between healthy human individuals. Sequencing used immunoSEQ multiplex PCR; TCRdb keeps in-frame clones, though not all of them. The sample holds about 2.1 million clones, about 93% seen once. The sequencing sample was made of naive CD8+ T cells from PBMCs. The source is a young man in good health. Some clones in this sample may be carry-over from other donors' samples. CDR3s include the opening cysteine and the closing phenylalanine or tryptophan.

v_gene: TRBV5-1
j_gene: TRBJ1-1
CDR3aa: CASSSGNAEAFF

v_gene: TRBV27
j_gene: TRBJ2-1
CDR3aa: CASSLGPTQGHNEQFF

v_gene: TRBV4-2
j_gene: TRBJ2-1
CDR3aa: CASSPRLAGVDRDEQFF

v_gene: TRBV25-1
j_gene: TRBJ1-2
CDR3aa: CASSEAGTFGYTF

v_gene: TRBV6-4
j_gene: TRBJ2-4
CDR3aa: CASSRADLDGGNIQYF

v_gene: TRBV7-9
j_gene: TRBJ2-3
CDR3aa: CASSLPGDTQYF

v_gene: TRBV5-6
j_gene: TRBJ1-1
CDR3aa: CASSRGTVKEAFF

v_gene: TRBV7-6
j_gene: TRBJ2-3
CDR3aa: CASSPVGGADTQYF

v_gene: TRBV28
j_gene: TRBJ2-2
CDR3aa: CASSSFLRDRGLRELFF

v_gene: TRBV5-1
j_gene: TRBJ1-2
CDR3aa: CASSQDRVDLSNYGYTF

v_gene: TRBV11-2
j_gene: TRBJ2-1
CDR3aa: CASSLNYEQFF

v_gene: TRBV19
j_gene: TRBJ1-1
CDR3aa: CASYTGTEAFF

v_gene: TRBV4-2
j_gene: TRBJ2-3
CDR3aa: CASSPMGGADTQYF

v_gene: TRBV27
j_gene: TRBJ1-3
CDR3aa: CASSPSSYSGNTIYF

v_gene: TRBV28
j_gene: TRBJ2-7
CDR3aa: CASSSGTGRNYEQYF

v_gene: TRBV5-4
j_gene: TRBJ2-7
CDR3aa: CASSPGGGRYEQYF

v_gene: TRBV11-2
j_gene: TRBJ2-3
CDR3aa: CASSLGLAGEHTLTDTQYF

v_gene: TRBV27
j_gene: TRBJ2-7
CDR3aa: CASSFTGTSYEQYF

v_gene: TRBV27
j_gene: TRBJ2-3
CDR3aa: CASSRGGRDTQYF

v_gene: TRBV6-5
j_gene: TRBJ2-1
CDR3aa: CASSYEREMIGNEQFF

v_gene: TRBV27
j_gene: TRBJ2-5
CDR3aa: CASSLVGAGETQYF

v_gene: TRBV30
j_gene: TRBJ2-2
CDR3aa: CAWSVARFTGELFF

v_gene: TRBV30
j_gene: TRBJ1-5
CDR3aa: CAWNTGRADQPQHF

v_gene: TRBV7-6
j_gene: TRBJ2-1
CDR3aa: CASSAGTSGTRYNEQFF

v_gene: TRBV7-9
j_gene: TRBJ1-1
CDR3aa: CASSLDPAQNTEAFF

v_gene: TRBV2
j_gene: TRBJ2-7
CDR3aa: CASSEGRSGYEQYF

v_gene: TRBV7-2
j_gene: TRBJ2-1
CDR3aa: CASSSVADEYNEQFF

v_gene: TRBV6-1
j_gene: TRBJ2-5
CDR3aa: CASRQTGLQETQYF

v_gene: TRBV23-1
j_gene: TRBJ1-4
CDR3aa: CASNGQGGNEKLFF

v_gene: TRBV9
j_gene: TRBJ2-5
CDR3aa: CASSATGRQETQYF

v_gene: TRBV5-1
j_gene: TRBJ2-2
CDR3aa: CASSLAPDQGGHTGELFF

v_gene: TRBV13
j_gene: TRBJ2-3
CDR3aa: CASSPDLSILGLADTQYF

v_gene: TRBV4-2
j_gene: TRBJ2-7
CDR3aa: CASSHAGGDEQYF

v_gene: TRBV7-9
j_gene: TRBJ1-1
CDR3aa: CASSLDMGGTEAFF

v_gene: TRBV28
j_gene: TRBJ2-5
CDR3aa: CASSGNNRVETQYF

v_gene: TRBV5-6
j_gene: TRBJ1-2
CDR3aa: CASGGQSLTF

v_gene: TRBV11-2
j_gene: TRBJ1-4
CDR3aa: CASSSPGTGPEKLFF

v_gene: TRBV4-1
j_gene: TRBJ2-7
CDR3aa: CASSQDLEESSYEQYF

v_gene: TRBV2
j_gene: TRBJ1-2
CDR3aa: CASIPTGGGHGYTF

v_gene: TRBV27
j_gene: TRBJ2-7
CDR3aa: CASSYGLSYEQYF

v_gene: TRBV11-2
j_gene: TRBJ2-1
CDR3aa: CASSLTRLGVGNEQFF

v_gene: TRBV6-5
j_gene: TRBJ1-1
CDR3aa: CASSLGGGRTEAFF

v_gene: TRBV30
j_gene: TRBJ2-1
CDR3aa: CAWSVWIGKEQFF

v_gene: TRBV28
j_gene: TRBJ1-1
CDR3aa: CASSRTAEAFF

v_gene: TRBV4-3
j_gene: TRBJ2-3
CDR3aa: CASSQDFRGWIDTQYF

v_gene: TRBV4-2
j_gene: TRBJ1-2
CDR3aa: CASSHTGRLNYGYTF

v_gene: TRBV6-7
j_gene: TRBJ2-4
CDR3aa: CASSYFFRGRAAKNIQYF

v_gene: TRBV29-1
j_gene: TRBJ2-7
CDR3aa: CSVGAGDNYEQYF

v_gene: TRBV15
j_gene: TRBJ2-1
CDR3aa: CATRTSGYNEQFF

v_gene: TRBV18
j_gene: TRBJ2-5
CDR3aa: CASSLTVGGLEEETQYF

v_gene: TRBV27
j_gene: TRBJ2-3
CDR3aa: CASSSGQLLSTDTQYF